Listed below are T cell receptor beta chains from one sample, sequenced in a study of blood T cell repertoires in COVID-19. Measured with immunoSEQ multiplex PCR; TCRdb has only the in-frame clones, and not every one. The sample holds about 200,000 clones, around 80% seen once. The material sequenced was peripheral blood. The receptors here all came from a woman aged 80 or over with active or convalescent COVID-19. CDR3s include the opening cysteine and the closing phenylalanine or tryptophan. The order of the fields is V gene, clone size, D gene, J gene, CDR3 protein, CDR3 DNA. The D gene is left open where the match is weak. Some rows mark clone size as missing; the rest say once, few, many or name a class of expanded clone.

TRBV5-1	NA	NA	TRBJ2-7	CASSLMQGVDEQYF	TGCGCCAGCAGCTTGATGCAGGGTGTAGACGAGCAGTACTTC
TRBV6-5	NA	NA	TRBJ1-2	CASRRTATNYGYTF	TGTGCCAGCAGGAGGACAGCCACTAACTATGGCTACACCTTC
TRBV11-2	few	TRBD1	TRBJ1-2	CASSLDPTGRGGYTF	TGTGCCAGCAGCTTAGACCCGACAGGGAGAGGTGGCTACACCTTC
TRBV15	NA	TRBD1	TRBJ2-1	CATSRAGTGFNEQFF	TGTGCCACCAGCAGGGCCGGGACAGGGTTCAATGAGCAGTTCTTC
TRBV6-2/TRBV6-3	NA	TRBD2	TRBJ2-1	CASSYSLAGVRDNEQFF	TGTGCCAGCAGTTACTCTTTAGCGGGGGTGAGAGACAATGAGCAGTTCTTC
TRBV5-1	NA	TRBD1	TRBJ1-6	CASSLALGTGDNSPLHF	TGCGCCAGCAGCTTGGCCCTGGGGACAGGGGATAATTCACCCCTCCACTTT
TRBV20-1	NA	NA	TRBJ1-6	CSASRREGQVRSPLHF	TGCAGTGCTAGTCGCAGGGAGGGGCAGGTCAGGTCGCCCCTCCACTTT
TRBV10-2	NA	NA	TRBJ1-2	CASTGKGRQGYTF	TGCGCCAGCACCGGTAAAGGGAGGCAGGGCTACACCTTC
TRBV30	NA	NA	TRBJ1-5	CAWSVGGAGNQPQHF	TGTGCCTGGAGTGTAGGGGGGGCCGGGAATCAGCCCCAGCATTTT
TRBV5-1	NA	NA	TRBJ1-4	CASSYDYRANEKLFF	TGCGCCAGCAGCTACGACTACAGGGCGAATGAAAAACTGTTTTTT
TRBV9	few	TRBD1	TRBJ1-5	CASSVGGTGQPQHF	TGTGCCAGCAGCGTAGGAGGGACAGGCCAGCCCCAGCATTTT
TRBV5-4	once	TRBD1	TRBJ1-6	CASTHRGGNSPLHF	TGTGCCAGCACCCACAGGGGTGGTAATTCACCCCTCCACTTT
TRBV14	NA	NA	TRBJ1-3	CASSLKRVGTIYF	TGTGCCAGCAGCCTGAAGAGGGTTGGCACCATATATTTT
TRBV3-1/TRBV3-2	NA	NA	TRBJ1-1	CASSPHNEQNTEAFF	TGTGCCAGCAGCCCCCATAACGAGCAGAACACTGAAGCTTTCTTT
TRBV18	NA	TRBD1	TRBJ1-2	CASSASIDRAKNGYTF	TGTGCCAGCTCAGCGAGCATTGACAGGGCGAAGAATGGCTACACCTTC
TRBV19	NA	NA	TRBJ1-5	CASSTGNQPQHF	TGTGCCAGTAGTACGGGCAATCAGCCCCAGCATTTT
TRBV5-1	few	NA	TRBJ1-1	CASSLTQGIGNTEAFF	TGCGCCAGCAGCCTGACACAGGGTATAGGCAACACTGAAGCTTTCTTT
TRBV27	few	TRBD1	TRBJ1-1	CASRDRDLQGTEAFF	TGTGCCAGCAGAGACAGGGATCTCCAGGGGACTGAAGCTTTCTTT
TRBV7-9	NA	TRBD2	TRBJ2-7	CASRTGEGSYEQYF	TGTGCCAGCAGAACTGGGGAGGGCTCCTACGAGCAGTACTTC
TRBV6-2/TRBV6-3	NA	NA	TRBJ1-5	CASSYSVGGMVSNQPQHF	TGTGCCAGCAGTTACTCAGTCGGGGGTATGGTGAGCAATCAGCCCCAGCATTTT
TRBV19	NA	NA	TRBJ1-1	CASISVAGGRLMNTEAFF	TGTGCCAGTATCTCGGTTGCGGGGGGCCGACTTATGAACACTGAAGCTTTCTTT
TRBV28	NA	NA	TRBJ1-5	CASSLESNQPQHF	TGTGCCAGCAGTTTGGAGAGCAATCAGCCCCAGCATTTT
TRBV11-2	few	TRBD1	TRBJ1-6	CASSSATGTALNSPLHF	TGTGCCAGCAGCTCGGCAACCGGGACAGCCCTAAATTCACCCCTCCACTTT
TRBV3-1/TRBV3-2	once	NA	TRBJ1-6	CASSQDRGLGGYSPLHF	TGTGCCAGCAGCCAAGATAGGGGCCTCGGGGGGTATTCACCCCTCCACTTT
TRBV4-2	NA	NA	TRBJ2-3	CASSQETTGVASTDTQYF	TGTGCCAGCAGCCAAGAGACGACCGGCGTAGCTAGCACAGATACGCAGTATTTT